This T cell receptor beta chain was captured by sequencing in a study of beta chain features in type 1 diabetes (dated by TCRdb to the late 2010s). With respect to the entire study: Mean age, gender distribution, total cell number and subset yield did not differ between patients and healthy donors. A total of around 110,000,000 sorted cells were examined across all samples, and RNA yield correlated strongly with the number of cells per subset. Regulatory and stem cell-like memory subsets were isolated from only 8 patients and roughly 8 healthy donors, whereas naive and central memory subsets came from all 30 or so donors. The study compared the TCRB repertoires of sorted circulating CD4+ T cell subsets in recently diagnosed type 1 diabetes patients with those in matched healthy donors. The research as a whole found: Because cDNA rather than genomic DNA was sequenced, highly expressing activated cells could have been over-represented, although no difference in activation and CD3 levels was found between groups. At VDJ recombination sites, type 1 diabetes patients had fewer insertions and more deleted nucleotides, which implies abnormalities in thymic rearrangement. PCR may preferentially amplify shorter templates, but because patient and control samples were amplified and corrected together, any resulting skew would affect both groups equally. In all four CD4+ subsets, TCRB CDR3 length was moderately but significantly shorter in type 1 diabetes patients. Only small numbers of individuals were included in the HLA sub-analyses, which left unresolved whether HLA type had any influence on TCRB rearrangement. The naive, central memory and regulatory TCRB repertoires appeared to resemble one another more closely among patients than among healthy donors.

The CDR3 numbers 16 residues from cysteine through phenylalanine. The retained sequence is limited to the CDR3, 48 bases, with the frame set at the first base. V is trimmed back by 5 bases and J by 10 bases, and the junction contains 10 bases that no gene match accounts for. The germline V gene encodes CDR1 SGHTA and CDR2 FQGNSA. The entire amount of isolated RNA was reverse transcribed using the High Capacity cDNA Reverse Transcription Kit, so the sequenced TCRB transcripts were expressed ones. Deep immunoSEQ sequencing was performed on naive, central memory and regulatory T cell samples, with an average of about 3.57 million total reads per sample. Sorted cells were lysed in RLT buffer, and RNA was extracted using DNase-treated RNeasy Micro or Mini kits according to cell number. To prevent cross-contamination, each cell subset was processed individually, whereas patient and healthy donor samples were processed jointly. The immunoSEQ multiplex PCR was used to amplify TCRB sequences from cDNA, generating 87-bp fragments that spanned the CDR3 region. Sequencing of the amplicons was done on the Illumina HiSeq platform. The study's processing was this. Synthetic template baselines were used to correct PCR bias computationally, reads within Hamming distance 2 were collapsed, and singletons that could not be merged were discarded. Reads were aligned against IMGT to assign V, D and J genes, CDR3 length and insertions or deletions at six rearrangement sites. Clonotype counts were normalized to sorted cell number within each subset before computing true diversity and Gini coefficients with the tcR R package. Repertoire sharing was quantified using the overlap coefficient calculated on TCRB nucleotide sequences. As a proxy for the pre-selection repertoire, out-of-frame TCRB sequences from naive cells were analyzed. TCRdb took this table from immuneACCESS and kept in-frame rearrangements with V and J called. Such tables lack part of the clones; where checked against another copy, unresolved V genes explain under half of the gap, and the rest is unexplained. V, J and clone size reflect that table, while D and trimming were determined from the DNA. The table for this sample lists 240,000 or so clones; roughly 22% of them were counted only once. The ten largest clones capture roughly 0.028% of the sample.

This clone was counted between two and nine times. What antigen it recognizes has not been identified. No base-level quality is on record; no much larger clone is a single base apart. Each donor gave one peripheral blood draw, roughly 120 mL on average, collected into heparinised tubes. A BD FACSAria II was used to sort naive, central memory, regulatory and stem cell-like memory CD4+ T cells with a panel that included CD45RO, CCR7, CD25, CD127, CD95 and CD27. A purity above 98% was achieved for all sorted populations. PBMCs were separated immediately by Lymphoprep density gradient centrifugation and were stained directly, without being cultured. So that batch effects would be minimized, each experiment stained and sorted samples in pairs, pairing one healthy donor with one patient.

This clonotype was sampled from a woman between 35 and 50 years old with type 1 diabetes. Sequenced sample: naive CD4+ T cells from blood. Taken with the paper, the label for cell subset or site translates to: true naive CD4+ T cells. This receptor chain uses TRBV7-2 and TRBJ2-1; a stretch of 14 junction bases matches TRBD2. CDR3 sequence: CASSPSRTSGRPEQFF. At the DNA level, the sequence is TGTGCCAGCAGCCCCTCCAGGACTAGCGGGAGGCCAGAGCAGTTCTTC.